The 4 T cell receptor beta chains reported below all come from one sample, sequenced in a study of blood T cell repertoires in COVID-19. Repertoires were generated with immunoSEQ multiplex PCR, while TCRdb's copy carries only in-frame clones and drops some. The data contain 80,000 to 95,000 clones, approximately 88% of them singletons. The sequenced sample consisted of peripheral blood. These receptors were obtained from a man between 65 and 85 years old with acute or convalescent COVID-19.

The rearrangement joins TRBV15 to TRBJ2-7; D is unresolved. This CDR3 region has 14 residues. Germline V gene lookup returns CDR1 LNHNV and CDR2 YYDKDF (reference sequence). V lost 0 bases and J lost 9, with 15 bases in between. The CDR3 region is CATSRDLSAGRQYF. CDR3 DNA sequence: TGTGCCACCAGCAGAGATTTATCCGCTGGCAGGCAGTACTTC.

The chain carries TRBV5-1 and TRBJ1-4; D perhaps matches TRBD1 (6 bases). The CDR3 sequence is 14 residues long. Germline-derived CDR1 and CDR2 are SGHRS and YFSETQ. Trimming removed 6 bases at V and 7 bases at J, with 16 bases between. CDR3 coding DNA: TGCGCCAGCACGCCGGGGGGGCGGCCTGAAAAACTGTTTTTT. This sequence encodes CASTPGGRPEKLFF.

The V call is TRBV19, the J call TRBJ1-3; D is unclear. V dropped 4 bases and J dropped 0 bases, with 10 bases sitting between them. Germline V CDR1 and CDR2: LNHDA, SQIVND (reference sequence). The CDR3 contains 15 residues. The CDR3 bases are TGTGCCAGTAGTAAGGAGATGTACTCTGGAAACACCATATATTTT. Translated, it gives CASSKEMYSGNTIYF.

The J gene is TRBJ1-3, the V gene TRBV7-2; 7 bases are shared with TRBD1. V lost 3 bases to trimming and J lost 2 bases; unmatched junction nucleotides: 10. Germline V gene sequence: CDR1 SGHTA, CDR2 FQGNSA. This CDR3 region has 17 residues. Here the CDR3 reads CASSFKQTGRTGNTIYF. CDR3 coding DNA: TGTGCCAGCAGCTTTAAGCAGACAGGGCGGACTGGAAACACCATATATTTT. The full variable domain, rest sourced from reference TRBV7-2 and TRBJ1-3, is GAGVSQSPSNKVTEKGKDVELRCDPISGHTALYWYRQSLGQGLEFLIYFQGNSAPDKSGLPSDRFSAERTGGSVSTLTIQRTQQEDSAVYLCASSFKQTGRTGNTIYFGEGSWLTVV.